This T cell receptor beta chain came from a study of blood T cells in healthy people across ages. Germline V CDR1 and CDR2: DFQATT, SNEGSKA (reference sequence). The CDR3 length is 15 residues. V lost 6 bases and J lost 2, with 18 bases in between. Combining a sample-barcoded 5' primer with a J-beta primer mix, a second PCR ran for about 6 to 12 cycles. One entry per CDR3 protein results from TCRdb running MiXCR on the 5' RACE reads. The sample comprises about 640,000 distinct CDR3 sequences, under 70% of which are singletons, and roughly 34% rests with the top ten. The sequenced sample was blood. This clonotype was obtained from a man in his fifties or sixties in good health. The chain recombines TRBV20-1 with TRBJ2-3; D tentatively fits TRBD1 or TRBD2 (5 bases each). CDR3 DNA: TGCAGTGCCCGACGAGTGGGGGACGACACAGATACGCAGTATTTT. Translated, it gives CSARRVGDDTDTQYF.